The 3 T cell receptor beta chains below were found in one sample sequenced in a study of molecular identifiers for immune sequencing clone quantification. TCRdb re-called the PCR reads through MiXCR, storing one row per CDR3 protein. Among a few hundred thousand distinct CDR3 sequences, 24% were seen once, and the ten largest hold 0.7% to 0.95%. Sequenced input: naive CD8+ T cells from blood, with Jurkat cell RNA spiked in. The subset: FACS-sorted CD8+CD4-CCR7+CD45RA+ naive T cells. The receptors were sampled from a human donor in good health. Some libraries in this study had Jurkat cell RNA spiked in.

This clonotype was counted only a few times. The genes are TRBV4-3 and TRBJ2-3, with a possible D match to TRBD1 (6 bases). Germline V gene data show CDR1 as LGHNA and CDR2 as YSLEER. Trimming shortened V by 4 bases and J by 3 bases, and 14 bases separated the two germline ends. CDR3 length: 15 residues. CDR3 bases: TGCGCCAGCAGCCCTTTTCAGGGGTATACAGATACGCAGTATTTT. It translates to CASSPFQGYTDTQYF.

This clonotype was recorded a few times. The chain employs TRBV7-2 and TRBJ2-7, with 10 positions matching TRBD2. Germline trimming cut 2 bases from V and 5 bases from J; bases unmatched to any gene: 9. The germline V gene encodes CDR1 SGHTA and CDR2 FQGNSA. The CDR3 totals 16 residues. The CDR3 nucleotides read TGTGCCAGCAGCTTAATCTTTAGCGGGAGGCCCCACGAGCAGTACTTC. Its protein is CASSLIFSGRPHEQYF.

This clonotype showed up many times. The J gene is TRBJ1-6, the V gene TRBV7-2; TRBD1 matches 9 bases. In germline, CDR1 is SGHTA, CDR2 FQGNSA. The V segment lost 5 bases and the J segment 5 bases; nucleotides outside the gene matches: 4. The CDR3 has 15 residues. The CDR3: CASSPGQGNNSPLHF. In DNA form, the CDR3 reads TGTGCCAGCAGCCCAGGACAGGGGAATAATTCACCCCTCCACTTT.